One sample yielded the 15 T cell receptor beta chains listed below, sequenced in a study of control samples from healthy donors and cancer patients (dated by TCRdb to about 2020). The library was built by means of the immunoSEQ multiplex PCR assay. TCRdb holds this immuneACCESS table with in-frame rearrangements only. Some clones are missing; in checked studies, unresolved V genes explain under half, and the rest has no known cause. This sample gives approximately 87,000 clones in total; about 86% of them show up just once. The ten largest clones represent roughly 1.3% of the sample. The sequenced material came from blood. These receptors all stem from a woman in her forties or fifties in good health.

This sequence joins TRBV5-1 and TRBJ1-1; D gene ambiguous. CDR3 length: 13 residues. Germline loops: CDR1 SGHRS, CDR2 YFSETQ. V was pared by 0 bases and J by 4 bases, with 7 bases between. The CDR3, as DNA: TGCGCCAGCAGCTTGGTCGTGGCCACTGAAGCTTTCTTT. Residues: CASSLVVATEAFF.

CDR3 sequence (DNA): TGTGCCATTGGAAAGGGGACTAGCGGGAGTCCCGGGGAGCTGTTTTTT. It encodes CAIGKGTSGSPGELFF. The V gene is TRBV10-3, the J gene TRBJ2-2; 14 nucleotides agree with TRBD2. This CDR3 has 16 amino acids. V lost 9 bases to trimming and J lost 6 bases; unmatched junction nucleotides: 9. Germline V gene data show CDR1 as ENHRY and CDR2 as SYGVKD.

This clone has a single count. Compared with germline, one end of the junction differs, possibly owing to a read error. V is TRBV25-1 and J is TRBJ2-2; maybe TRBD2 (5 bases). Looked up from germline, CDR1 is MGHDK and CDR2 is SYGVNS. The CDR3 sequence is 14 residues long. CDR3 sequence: CASTPVTKHRGAVF. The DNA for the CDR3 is TGTGCCAGTACGCCAGTAACTAAACACCGGGGAGCTGTTTTT.

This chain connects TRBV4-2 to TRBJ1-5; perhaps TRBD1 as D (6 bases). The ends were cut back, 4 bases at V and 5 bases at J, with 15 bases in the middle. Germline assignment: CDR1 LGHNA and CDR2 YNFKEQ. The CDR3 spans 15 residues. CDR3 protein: CASSLPGGGDQPQHF. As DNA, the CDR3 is TGTGCCAGCAGCCTCCCGGGGGGCGGCGATCAGCCCCAGCATTTT.

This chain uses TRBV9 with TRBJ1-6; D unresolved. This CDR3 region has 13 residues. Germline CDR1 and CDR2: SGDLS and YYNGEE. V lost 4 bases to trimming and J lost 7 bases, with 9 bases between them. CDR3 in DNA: TGTGCCAGCAGCCCCCAAGGGAATTCACCCCTCCACTTT. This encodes CASSPQGNSPLHF.

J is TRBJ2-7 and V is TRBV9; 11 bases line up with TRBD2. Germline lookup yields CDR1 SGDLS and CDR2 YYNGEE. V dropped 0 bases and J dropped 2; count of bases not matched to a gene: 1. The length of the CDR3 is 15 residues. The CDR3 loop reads CASSVGLAGTYEQYF. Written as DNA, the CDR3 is TGTGCCAGCAGCGTAGGACTAGCGGGGACCTACGAGCAGTACTTC. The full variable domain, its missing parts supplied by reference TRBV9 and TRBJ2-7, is DSGVTQTPKHLITATGQRVTLRCSPRSGDLSVYWYQQSLDQGLQFLIQYYNGEERAKGNILERFSAQQFPDLHSELNLSSLELGDSALYFCASSVGLAGTYEQYFGPGTRLTVT.

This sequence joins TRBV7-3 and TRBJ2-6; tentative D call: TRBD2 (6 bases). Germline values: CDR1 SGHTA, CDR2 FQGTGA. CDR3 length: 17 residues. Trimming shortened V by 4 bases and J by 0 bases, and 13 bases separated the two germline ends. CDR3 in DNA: TGTGCCAGCAGCTCTATGGGAGGAGTCTCTGGGGCCAACGTCCTGACTTTC. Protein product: CASSSMGGVSGANVLTF.

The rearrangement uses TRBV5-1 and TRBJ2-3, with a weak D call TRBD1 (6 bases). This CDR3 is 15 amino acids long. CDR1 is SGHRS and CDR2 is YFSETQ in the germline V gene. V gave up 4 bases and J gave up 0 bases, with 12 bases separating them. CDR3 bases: TGCGCCAGCAGCACTTCTCAGGGGAGCACAGATACGCAGTATTTT. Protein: CASSTSQGSTDTQYF.

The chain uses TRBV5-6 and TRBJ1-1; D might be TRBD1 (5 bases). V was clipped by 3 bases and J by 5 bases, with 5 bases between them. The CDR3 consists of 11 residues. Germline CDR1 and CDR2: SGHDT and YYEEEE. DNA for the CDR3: TGTGCCAGCAGCTGGGGGACTGAAGCTTTCTTT. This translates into CASSWGTEAFF.

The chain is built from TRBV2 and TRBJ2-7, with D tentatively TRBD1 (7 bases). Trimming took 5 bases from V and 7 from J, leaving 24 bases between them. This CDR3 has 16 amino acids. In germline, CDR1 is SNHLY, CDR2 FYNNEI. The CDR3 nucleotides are TGTGCCAGCAGTATTATTTCGGGACAGACGGCGGGAGAGCAGTACTTC. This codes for CASSIISGQTAGEQYF.

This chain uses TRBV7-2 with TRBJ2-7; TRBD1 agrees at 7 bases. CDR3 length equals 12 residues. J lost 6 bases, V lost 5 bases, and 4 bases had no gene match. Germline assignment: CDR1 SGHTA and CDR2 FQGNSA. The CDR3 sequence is CASSPNRGEQYF. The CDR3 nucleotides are TGTGCCAGCAGCCCCAACAGGGGCGAGCAGTACTTC.

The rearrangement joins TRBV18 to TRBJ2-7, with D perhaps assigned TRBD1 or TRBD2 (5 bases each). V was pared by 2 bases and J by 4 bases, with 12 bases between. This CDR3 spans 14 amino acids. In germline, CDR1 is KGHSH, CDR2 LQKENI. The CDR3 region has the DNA TGTGCCAGCTCACCATCCGGGACCGAGTACGAGCAGTACTTC. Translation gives CASSPSGTEYEQYF.

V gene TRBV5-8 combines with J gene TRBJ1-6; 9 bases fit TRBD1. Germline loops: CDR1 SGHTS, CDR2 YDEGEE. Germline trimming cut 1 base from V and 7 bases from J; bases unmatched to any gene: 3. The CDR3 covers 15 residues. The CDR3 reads CASSLPTGGNSPLHF. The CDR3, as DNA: TGTGCCAGCAGCTTGCCAACAGGGGGCAATTCACCCCTCCACTTT.

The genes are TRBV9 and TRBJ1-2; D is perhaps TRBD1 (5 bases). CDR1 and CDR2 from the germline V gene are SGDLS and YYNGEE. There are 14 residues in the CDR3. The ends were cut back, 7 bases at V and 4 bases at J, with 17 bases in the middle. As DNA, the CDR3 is TGTGCCAGCGCTCGTGGGACTACTGGCTATGGCTACACCTTC. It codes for CASARGTTGYGYTF.

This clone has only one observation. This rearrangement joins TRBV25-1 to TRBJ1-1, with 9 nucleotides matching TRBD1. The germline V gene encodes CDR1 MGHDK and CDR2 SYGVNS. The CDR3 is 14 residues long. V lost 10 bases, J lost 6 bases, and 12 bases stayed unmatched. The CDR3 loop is CATRRNTGGAEAFF. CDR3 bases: TGTGCCACCAGAAGGAATACAGGGGGCGCTGAAGCTTTCTTT.